Below, 2 T cell receptor beta chains from the same sample are listed, as sequenced in a study of blood T cell repertoires in COVID-19. Sequenced by immunoSEQ multiplex PCR; TCRdb stores in-frame clones only, minus some. The table records fewer than 300,000 clones, over 80% of them present only once. The sample taken for sequencing was peripheral blood. The receptors shown here come from a woman between 40 and 50 years old who had recovered from COVID-19.

The V and J genes are TRBV7-9 and TRBJ2-3; 7 bases align to TRBD1. CDR1 is SEHNR and CDR2 is FQNEAQ in the germline V gene (reference sequence). This CDR3 has 17 amino acids. J lost 4 bases, V lost 1 base, and 11 bases had no gene match. The CDR3 region has the DNA TGTGCCAGCAGCTTAGGGGTAACAGGGGTCGGTGCAGATACGCAGTATTTT. This sequence encodes CASSLGVTGVGADTQYF.

The chain employs TRBV6-5 and TRBJ1-2; maybe TRBD1 (5 bases). The CDR3 has 14 amino acids. V lost 6 bases and J 8 bases, leaving 19 bases between the germline ends. The germline V gene has CDR1 MNHEY and CDR2 SVGAGI. The CDR3 is CASSPGQGKVGYTF. The CDR3, as DNA: TGTGCCAGCAGCCCCGGGCAGGGCAAAGTGGGCTACACCTTC.